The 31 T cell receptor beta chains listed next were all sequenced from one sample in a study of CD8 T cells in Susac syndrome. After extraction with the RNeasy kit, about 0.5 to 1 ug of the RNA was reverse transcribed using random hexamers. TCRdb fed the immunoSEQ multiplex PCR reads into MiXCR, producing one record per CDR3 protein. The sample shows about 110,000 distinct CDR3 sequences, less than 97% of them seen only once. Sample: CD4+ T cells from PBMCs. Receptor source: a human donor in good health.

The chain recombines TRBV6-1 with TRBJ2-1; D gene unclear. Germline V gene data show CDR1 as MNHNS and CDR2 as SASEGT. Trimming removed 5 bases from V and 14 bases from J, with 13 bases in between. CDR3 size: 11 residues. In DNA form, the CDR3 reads TGTGCCAGCAGTCCCGACTTGGGCGAGTTCTTC. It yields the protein CASSPDLGEFF.

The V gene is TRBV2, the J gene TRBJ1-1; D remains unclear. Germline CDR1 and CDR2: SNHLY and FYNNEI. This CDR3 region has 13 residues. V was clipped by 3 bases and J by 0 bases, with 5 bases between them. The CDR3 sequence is CASSDGLNTEAFF. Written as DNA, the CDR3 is TGTGCCAGCAGTGACGGTTTGAACACTGAAGCTTTCTTT.

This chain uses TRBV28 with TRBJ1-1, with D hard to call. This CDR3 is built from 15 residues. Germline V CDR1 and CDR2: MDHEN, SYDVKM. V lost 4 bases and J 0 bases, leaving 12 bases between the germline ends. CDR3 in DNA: TGTGCCAGCAGTTCTTCTGGTGCTATGAACACTGAAGCTTTCTTT. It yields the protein CASSSSGAMNTEAFF.

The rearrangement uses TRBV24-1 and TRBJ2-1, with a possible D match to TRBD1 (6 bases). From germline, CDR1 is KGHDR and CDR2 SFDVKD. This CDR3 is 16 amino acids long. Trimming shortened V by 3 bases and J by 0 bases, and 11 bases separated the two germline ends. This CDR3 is CATSDRDRSSYNEQFF. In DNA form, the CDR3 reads TGTGCCACCAGTGATCGAGACAGGAGCTCCTACAATGAGCAGTTCTTC.

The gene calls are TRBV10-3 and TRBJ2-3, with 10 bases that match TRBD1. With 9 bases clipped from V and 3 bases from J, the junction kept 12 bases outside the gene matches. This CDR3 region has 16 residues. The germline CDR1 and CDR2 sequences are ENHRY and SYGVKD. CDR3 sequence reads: CAMGPGQGRGTDTQYF. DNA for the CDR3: TGTGCCATGGGACCGGGACAGGGGAGAGGGACAGATACGCAGTATTTT.

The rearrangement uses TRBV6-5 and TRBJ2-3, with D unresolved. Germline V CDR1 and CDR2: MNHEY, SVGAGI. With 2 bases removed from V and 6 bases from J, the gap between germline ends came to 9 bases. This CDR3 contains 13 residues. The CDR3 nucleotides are TGTGCCAGCAGTTACCAGTCTACGGATACGCAGTATTTT. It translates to CASSYQSTDTQYF.

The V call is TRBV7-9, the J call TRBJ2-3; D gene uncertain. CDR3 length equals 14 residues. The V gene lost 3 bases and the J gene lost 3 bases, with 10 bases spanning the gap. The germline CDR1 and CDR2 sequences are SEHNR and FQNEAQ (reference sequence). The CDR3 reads CASSFVDGTDTQYF. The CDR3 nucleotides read TGTGCCAGCAGCTTCGTGGATGGTACAGATACGCAGTATTTT.

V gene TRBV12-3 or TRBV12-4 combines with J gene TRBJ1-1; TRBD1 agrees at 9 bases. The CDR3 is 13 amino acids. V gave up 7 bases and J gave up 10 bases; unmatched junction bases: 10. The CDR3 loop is CASIPGQGVLAFF. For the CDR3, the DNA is TGTGCCAGCATTCCGGGACAGGGCGTATTAGCTTTCTTT.

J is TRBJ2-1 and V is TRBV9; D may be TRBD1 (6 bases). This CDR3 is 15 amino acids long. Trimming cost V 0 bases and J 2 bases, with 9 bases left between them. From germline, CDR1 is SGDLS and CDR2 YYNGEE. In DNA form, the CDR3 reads TGTGCCAGCAGCGTAGCGGGACAAACCTACAATGAGCAGTTCTTC. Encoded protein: CASSVAGQTYNEQFF.

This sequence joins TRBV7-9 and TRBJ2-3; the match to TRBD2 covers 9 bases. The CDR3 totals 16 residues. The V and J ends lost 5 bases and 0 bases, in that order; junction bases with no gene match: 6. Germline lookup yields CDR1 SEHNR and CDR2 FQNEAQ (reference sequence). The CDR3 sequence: CASSTRTSASTDTQYF. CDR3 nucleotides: TGTGCCAGCAGCACGAGGACTAGCGCGAGCACAGATACGCAGTATTTT.

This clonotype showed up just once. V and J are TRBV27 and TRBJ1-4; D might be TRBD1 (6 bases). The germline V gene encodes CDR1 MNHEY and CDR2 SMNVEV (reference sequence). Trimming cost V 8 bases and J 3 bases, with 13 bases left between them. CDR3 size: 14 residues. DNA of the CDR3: TGTGCCAGCCCCCAGGGGCGATCTAATGAAAAACTGTTTTTT. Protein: CASPQGRSNEKLFF.

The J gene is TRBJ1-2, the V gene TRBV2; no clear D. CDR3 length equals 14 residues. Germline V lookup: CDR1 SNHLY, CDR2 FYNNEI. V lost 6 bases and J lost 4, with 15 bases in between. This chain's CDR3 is CASSPEVGSYGYTF. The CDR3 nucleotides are TGTGCCAGCAGCCCCGAGGTGGGATCCTATGGCTACACCTTC.

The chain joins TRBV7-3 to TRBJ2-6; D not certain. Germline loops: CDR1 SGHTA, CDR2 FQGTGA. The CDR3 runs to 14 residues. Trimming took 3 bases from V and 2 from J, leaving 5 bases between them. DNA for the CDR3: TGTGCCAGCAGCTTTGACCCTGGGGCCAACGTCCTGACTTTC. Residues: CASSFDPGANVLTF.

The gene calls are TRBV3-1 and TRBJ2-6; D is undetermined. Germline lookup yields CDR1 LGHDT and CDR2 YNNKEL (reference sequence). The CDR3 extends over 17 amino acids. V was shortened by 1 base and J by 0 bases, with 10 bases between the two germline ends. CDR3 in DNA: TGTGCCAGCAGCCAAGTGGCAGGATTCTCTGGGGCCAACGTCCTGACTTTC. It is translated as CASSQVAGFSGANVLTF.

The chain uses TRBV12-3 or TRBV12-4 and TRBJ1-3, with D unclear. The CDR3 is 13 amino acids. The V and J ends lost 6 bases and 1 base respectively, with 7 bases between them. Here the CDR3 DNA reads TGTGCCAGCAGGGGATTATCTGGAAACACCATATATTTT. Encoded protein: CASRGLSGNTIYF.

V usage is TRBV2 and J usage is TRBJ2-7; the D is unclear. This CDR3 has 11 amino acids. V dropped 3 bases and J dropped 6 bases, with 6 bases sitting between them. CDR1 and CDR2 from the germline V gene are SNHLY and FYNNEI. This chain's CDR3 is CASSDWGEQYF. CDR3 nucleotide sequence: TGTGCCAGCAGTGACTGGGGCGAGCAGTACTTC.

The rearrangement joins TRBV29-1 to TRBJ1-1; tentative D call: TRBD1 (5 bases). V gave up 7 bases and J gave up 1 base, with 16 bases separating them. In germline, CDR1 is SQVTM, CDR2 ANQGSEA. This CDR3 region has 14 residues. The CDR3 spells CSGGSRVGNTEAFF. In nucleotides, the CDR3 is TGCAGCGGCGGGTCCAGGGTGGGGAACACTGAAGCTTTCTTT.

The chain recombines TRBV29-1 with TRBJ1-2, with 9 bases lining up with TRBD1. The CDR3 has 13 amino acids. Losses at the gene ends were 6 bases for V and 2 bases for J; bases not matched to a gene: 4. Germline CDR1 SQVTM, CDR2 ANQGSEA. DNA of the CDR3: TGCAGCGTGGGGACAGGGAAGAACTATGGCTACACCTTC. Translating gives CSVGTGKNYGYTF.

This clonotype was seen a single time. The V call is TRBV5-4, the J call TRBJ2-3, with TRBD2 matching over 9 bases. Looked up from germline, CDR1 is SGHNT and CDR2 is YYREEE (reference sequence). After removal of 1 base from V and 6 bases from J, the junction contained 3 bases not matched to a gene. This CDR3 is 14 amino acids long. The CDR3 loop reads CASSLRLAGDTQYF. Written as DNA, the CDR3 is TGTGCCAGCAGCTTGCGGCTAGCGGGGGATACGCAGTATTTT.

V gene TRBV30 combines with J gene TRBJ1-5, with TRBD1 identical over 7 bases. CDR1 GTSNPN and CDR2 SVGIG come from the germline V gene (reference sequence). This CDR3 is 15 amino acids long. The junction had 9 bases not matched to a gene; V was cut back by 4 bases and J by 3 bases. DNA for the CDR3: TGTGCCTGGACGACAGGGAGCCGGGCCAATCAGCCCCAGCATTTT. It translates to CAWTTGSRANQPQHF. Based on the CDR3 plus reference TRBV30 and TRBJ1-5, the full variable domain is SQTIHQWPATLVQPVGSPLSLECTVEGTSNPNLYWYRQAAGRGLQLLFYSVGIGQISSEVPQNLSASRPQDRQFILSSKKLLLSDSGFYLCAWTTGSRANQPQHFGDGTRLSIL.

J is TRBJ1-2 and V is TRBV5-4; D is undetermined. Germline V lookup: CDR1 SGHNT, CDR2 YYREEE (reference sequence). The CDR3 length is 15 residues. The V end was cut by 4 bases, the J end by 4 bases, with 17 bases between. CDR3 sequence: CASSPQTYGGYGYTF. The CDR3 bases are TGTGCCAGCAGCCCTCAGACATACGGTGGCTATGGCTACACCTTC.

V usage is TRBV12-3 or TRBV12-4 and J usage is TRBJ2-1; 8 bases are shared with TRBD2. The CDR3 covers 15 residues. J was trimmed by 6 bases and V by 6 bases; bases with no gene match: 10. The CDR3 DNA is TGTGCCAGCAGCCTGCCGGGACTAGGGTCCAATGAGCAGTTCTTC. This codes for CASSLPGLGSNEQFF.

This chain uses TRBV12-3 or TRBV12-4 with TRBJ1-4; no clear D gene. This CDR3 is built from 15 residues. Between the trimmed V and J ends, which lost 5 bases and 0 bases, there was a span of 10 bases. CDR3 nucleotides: TGTGCCAGCAGTAAACAGATTTCAACTAATGAAAAACTGTTTTTT. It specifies CASSKQISTNEKLFF.

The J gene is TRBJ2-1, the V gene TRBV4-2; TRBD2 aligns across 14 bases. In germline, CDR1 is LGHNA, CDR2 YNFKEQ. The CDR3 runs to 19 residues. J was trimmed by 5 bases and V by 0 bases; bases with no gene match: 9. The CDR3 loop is CASSQDETSGRAGDNEQFF. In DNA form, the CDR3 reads TGTGCCAGCAGCCAAGATGAGACTAGCGGGAGGGCCGGGGACAATGAGCAGTTCTTC.

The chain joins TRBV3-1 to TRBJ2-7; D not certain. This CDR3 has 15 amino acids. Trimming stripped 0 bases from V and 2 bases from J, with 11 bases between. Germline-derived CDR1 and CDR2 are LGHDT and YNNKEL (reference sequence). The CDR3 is CASSQDLQAAYEQYF. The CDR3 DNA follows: TGTGCCAGCAGCCAAGATTTGCAGGCCGCCTACGAGCAGTACTTC.

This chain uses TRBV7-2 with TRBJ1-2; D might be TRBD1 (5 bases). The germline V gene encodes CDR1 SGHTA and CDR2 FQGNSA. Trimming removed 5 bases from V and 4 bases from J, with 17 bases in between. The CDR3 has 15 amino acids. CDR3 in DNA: TGTGCCAGCAGCCCCACAGCGGGGCAGGGCTATGGCTACACCTTC. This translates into CASSPTAGQGYGYTF.

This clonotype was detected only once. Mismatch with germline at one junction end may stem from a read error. The CDR3 nucleotides are TGTGCCAGCAGCCATGCTAATTCGATGAACACTGAAGTTTTCTTT. As protein: CASSHANSMNTEVFF. This chain connects TRBV14 to TRBJ1-1; D is unclear. The CDR3 is 15 amino acids. The germline V gene encodes CDR1 SGHDN and CDR2 FVKESK.

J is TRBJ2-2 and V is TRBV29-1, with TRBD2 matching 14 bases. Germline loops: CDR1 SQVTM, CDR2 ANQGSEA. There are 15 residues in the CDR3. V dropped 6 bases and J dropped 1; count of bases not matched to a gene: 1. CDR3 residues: CSVGLAGGNTGELFF. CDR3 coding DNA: TGCAGCGTCGGACTAGCGGGAGGGAACACCGGGGAGCTGTTTTTT.

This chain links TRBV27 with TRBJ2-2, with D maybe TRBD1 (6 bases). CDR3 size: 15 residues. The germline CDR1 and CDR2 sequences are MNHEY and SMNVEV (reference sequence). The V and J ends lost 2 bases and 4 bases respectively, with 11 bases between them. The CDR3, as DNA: TGTGCCAGCAGTTTAACAGGGATCCCCACCGGGGAGCTGTTTTTT. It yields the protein CASSLTGIPTGELFF.

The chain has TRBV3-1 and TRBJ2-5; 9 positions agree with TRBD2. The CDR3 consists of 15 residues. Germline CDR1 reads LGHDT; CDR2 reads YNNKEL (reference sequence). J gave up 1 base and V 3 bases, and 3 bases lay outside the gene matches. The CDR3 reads CASSHSGRPQETQYF. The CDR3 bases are TGTGCCAGCAGCCATAGCGGGAGACCCCAAGAGACCCAGTACTTC.

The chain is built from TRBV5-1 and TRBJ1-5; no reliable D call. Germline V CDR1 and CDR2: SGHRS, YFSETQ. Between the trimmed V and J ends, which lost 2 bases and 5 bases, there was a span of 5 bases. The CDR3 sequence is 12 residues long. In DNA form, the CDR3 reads TGCGCCAGCAGCTTATTCCATCAGCCCCAGCATTTT. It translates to CASSLFHQPQHF. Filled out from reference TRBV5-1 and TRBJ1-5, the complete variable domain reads KAGVTQTPRYLIKTRGQQVTLSCSPISGHRSVSWYQQTPGQGLQFLFEYFSETQRNKGNFPGRFSGRQFSNSRSEMNVSTLELGDSALYLCASSLFHQPQHFGDGTRLSIL.